Following are 5 T cell receptor beta chains from one sample sequenced in a study of PD-1 blockade in classical Hodgkin lymphoma. The patients all showed relapse after autologous stem cell transplantation, while their brentuximab vedotin exposure varied. The assay was immunoSEQ multiplex PCR, and TCRdb's table has in-frame clones only and misses some. The sample holds some 31,000 clones, under 70% seen once. This specimen consisted of peripheral blood mononuclear cells (PBMCs), obtained before the second cycle of nivolumab. The receptors here all came from a human donor with classical Hodgkin lymphoma.

The chain couples TRBV15 to TRBJ2-1, with D perhaps TRBD1 or TRBD2 (6 bases each). V was shortened by 2 bases and J by 8 bases, with 10 bases between the two germline ends. The CDR3 has 13 amino acids. Per germline, CDR1 LNHNV and CDR2 YYDKDF (reference sequence). Here the CDR3 reads CATSRRGAYEQFF. For the CDR3, the DNA is TGTGCCACCAGCAGAAGGGGGGCCTATGAGCAGTTCTTC.

The V call is TRBV28, the J call TRBJ1-5; D unclear. V was trimmed by 3 bases and J by 2 bases, leaving 5 bases between them. Germline V CDR1 and CDR2: MDHEN, SYDVKM. The CDR3 is made up of 13 amino acids. The CDR3 nucleotides are TGTGCCAGCAGTTTCGATGGCAATCAGCCCCAGCATTTT. It translates to CASSFDGNQPQHF. Combining the CDR3 with reference TRBV28 and TRBJ1-5 gives the whole variable domain DVKVTQSSRYLVKRTGEKVFLECVQDMDHENMFWYRQDPGLGLRLIYFSYDVKMKEKGDIPEGYSVSREKKERFSLILESASTNQTSMYLCASSFDGNQPQHFGDGTRLSIL.

This sequence joins TRBV27 and TRBJ2-7; D ambiguous. Germline-derived CDR1 and CDR2 are MNHEY and SMNVEV (reference sequence). This CDR3 is built from 12 residues. The V end was cut by 5 bases, the J end by 2 bases, with 7 bases between. The CDR3 DNA sequence: TGTGCCAGCAGTCCCCGACCCTACGAGCAGTACTTC. Amino acid sequence: CASSPRPYEQYF.

The chain links TRBV5-1 to TRBJ2-5, with D uncertain. V shed 0 bases and J shed 3 bases, with 3 bases lying between them. This CDR3 region has 12 residues. Germline V lookup: CDR1 SGHRS, CDR2 YFSETQ. This chain's CDR3 is CASSLAKETQYF. The CDR3 coding sequence is TGCGCCAGCAGCTTGGCGAAAGAGACCCAGTACTTC.

The chain joins TRBV28 to TRBJ1-2; tentative D call: TRBD1 (6 bases). The germline V and J ends were trimmed by 3 bases and 8 bases, with 19 bases remaining between them. This CDR3 has 15 amino acids. Germline CDR1 reads MDHEN; CDR2 reads SYDVKM. The CDR3 sequence: CASSFTDSPLKGYTF. DNA of the CDR3: TGTGCCAGCAGTTTTACGGACAGCCCGCTTAAAGGCTACACCTTC.